This TCR beta chain comes out of a study of cytomegalovirus exposure and HLA in healthy donors (dated by TCRdb to the late 2010s). For context, the study as a whole: A later analysis indicated that the 130 or so validation repertoires were generated on the platform also employed for the 650 to 850 repertoires of the first cohort. Besides the first cohort of around 700 subjects, a separate validation cohort made up of 120 or so different subjects was used. The study was designed to test whether signatures of past pathogen exposure could be identified by cataloging public T cell receptors. To predict cytomegalovirus infection status, the study brought together high-throughput TCR immunosequencing, statistical association of individual TCRs with disease status, and machine learning.

Of note for this clone: The antigen it recognizes is unknown. A much larger clone lies a single base off, so this may be a read error.

Trimming takes 6 bases off V and 2 bases off J; junction bases not matched to a gene: 3. Per the germline V gene, MDHEN is the CDR1 and SYDVKM is the CDR2. The CDR3 covers 13 residues, taking in both the cysteine and the phenylalanine. The sequence is cut down to CDR3 DNA, 39 bases in frame from base 1. Library preparation was by the immunoSEQ multiplex PCR assay. Concerning the study's data processing: A statistical classification framework was developed to diagnose cytomegalovirus status using the catalog of TCR beta chain sequences. The immuneACCESS repertoire file appears here via TCRdb, limited to in-frame rearrangements. These files lack a portion of the clones; in checked studies, under half of the deficit traces to unresolved V genes, and the cause of the others is not known. That table furnishes V, J and clone size, whereas the DNA furnished D and trimming. In this sample the table shows about 360,000 clones, 70% to 90% of which occur a single time. The ten largest clones take up approximately 0.8% of the sample.

Separate from the approximately 670-subject first cohort, the validation cohort of 120 subjects was the group to which the donors belonged. Paper-wide results and their limitations: In both the original and validation cohorts, the classifier was reported to diagnose cytomegalovirus status with high specificity and sensitivity. Subsequent analysis determined that TCRs grouped into clusters in the first cohort also showed a tendency toward co-occurrence across the roughly 130 validation repertoires, and 85% to 95% of cluster scores exceeded 0. A few of the identified cytomegalovirus-associated TCR beta chains were confirmed in vitro to be specific for cytomegalovirus antigens. The authors suggested that the approach could potentially be generalized to other disease states and immunological phenotypes. The validation cohort had no HLA typing available for a later analysis, so co-occurrence within that cohort was assessed over all 130 or so repertoires. A total of 150 or so TCR beta chains were listed by the study as associated with cytomegalovirus. Most TCR sequences were seen in very few donors, while some public TCRs were found in many individuals.

The rearrangement combines TRBV28 with TRBJ1-2; TRBD1 fits 7 bases in the junction. The sequence came from a woman aged 18-29 years in good health and CMV-seronegative. The sequencing input was PBMCs. This receptor has the CDR3 CASSLTGNYGYTF. The base sequence is TGTGCCAGCAGCCTGACAGGGAACTATGGCTACACCTTC.